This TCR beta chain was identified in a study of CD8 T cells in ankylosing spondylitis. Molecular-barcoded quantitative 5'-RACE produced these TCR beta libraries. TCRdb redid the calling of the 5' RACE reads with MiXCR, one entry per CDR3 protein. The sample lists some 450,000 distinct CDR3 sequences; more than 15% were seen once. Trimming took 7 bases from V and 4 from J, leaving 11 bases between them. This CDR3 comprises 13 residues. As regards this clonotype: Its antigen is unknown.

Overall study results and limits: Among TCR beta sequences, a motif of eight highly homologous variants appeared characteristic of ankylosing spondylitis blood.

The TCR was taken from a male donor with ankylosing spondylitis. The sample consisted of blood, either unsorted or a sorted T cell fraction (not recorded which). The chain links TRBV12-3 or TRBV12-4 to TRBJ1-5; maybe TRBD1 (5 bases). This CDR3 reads CASTGQTNQPQHF. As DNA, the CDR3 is TGTGCCAGCACCGGACAAACAAATCAGCCCCAGCATTTT.